These 11 T cell receptor beta chains share one sample of origin, sequenced in a study of molecular identifiers for immune sequencing clone quantification. TCRdb analysed the PCR reads with MiXCR anew, one entry per CDR3 protein. This repertoire shows around 7,800 distinct CDR3 sequences, around 30% found once; its top ten account for around 7%. The sequenced sample consisted of naive CD8+ T cells from blood, with Jurkat cell RNA spiked in. Subset of the sample: FACS-sorted CD8+CD4-CCR7+CD45RA+ naive T cells. The receptors originated from a human donor in good health. Some libraries in this study had Jurkat cell RNA spiked in.

This clonotype has just a few counts. V usage is TRBV19 and J usage is TRBJ2-6; D is undetermined. V was pared by 3 bases and J by 0 bases, with 0 bases between. CDR3 length equals 13 residues. CDR1 LNHDA and CDR2 SQIVND come from the germline V gene (reference sequence). The CDR3 reads CASSISGANVLTF. CDR3 nucleotides: TGTGCCAGTAGTATCTCTGGGGCCAACGTCCTGACTTTC.

The sample holds a few counts of this clonotype. The chain is built from TRBV14 and TRBJ2-3; the D gene is possibly TRBD1 (5 bases). The CDR3 sequence is 14 residues long. V was pared by 2 bases and J by 2 bases, with 8 bases between. Germline CDR1 and CDR2: SGHDN and FVKESK. The CDR3 nucleotides are TGTGCCAGCAGCCAACCAGGGTACACAGATACGCAGTATTTT. Protein product: CASSQPGYTDTQYF.

The rearrangement joins TRBV7-8 to TRBJ2-5; the match to TRBD2 covers 10 bases. The J call may be in error: the DNA end matches TRBJ2-1 better. From germline, CDR1 is SGHVS and CDR2 FQNEAQ. The CDR3 length is 18 residues. The CDR3, as DNA: TGTGCCAGCAGCTTCTCCCCAAGCGGGAGGGGTGGGCAAGAGACCCAGTTCTTC. This translates into CASSFSPSGRGGQETQFF.

The rearrangement links TRBV12-3 or TRBV12-4 to TRBJ2-2, with a possible D match to TRBD2 (5 bases). The V end lost 5 bases, the J end lost 1 base, and 8 bases lay between the germline ends. The CDR3 spans 14 residues. CDR3 in amino acids: CASSIGLNTGELFF. The CDR3 nucleotides read TGTGCCAGCAGTATTGGACTGAACACCGGGGAGCTGTTTTTT.

This clonotype is medium-sized in the sample. This chain uses TRBV7-9 with TRBJ1-4, with TRBD1 identical over 7 bases. The CDR3 covers 16 residues. J lost 6 bases, V lost 2 bases, and 9 bases had no gene match. Germline CDR1 and CDR2: SEHNR and FQNEAQ (reference sequence). CDR3: CASSLMKTGQDEKLFF. CDR3 nucleotides: TGTGCCAGCAGCTTAATGAAGACAGGGCAGGATGAAAAACTGTTTTTT.

Note on this clonotype: The germline gene is not matched at one end of the junction; a read error may be the cause. The genes are TRBV20-1 and TRBJ1-1, with unresolved D. The CDR3 extends over 12 amino acids. Germline CDR1 DFQATT, CDR2 SNEGSKA (reference sequence). CDR3 in amino acids: CSAREGNTAAFF. CDR3 nucleotide sequence: TGCAGTGCTAGAGAGGGGAACACTGCAGCTTTCTTT.

This clonotype rates as medium-sized. The chain links TRBV2 to TRBJ2-7; 8 nucleotides match TRBD2. Germline lookup yields CDR1 SNHLY and CDR2 FYNNEI. This CDR3 region has 15 residues. J lost 2 bases, V lost 2 bases, and 5 bases had no gene match. The CDR3 bases are TGTGCCAGCAGTGAACTAGCGGGTGCCCCCTACGAGCAGTACTTC. This translates into CASSELAGAPYEQYF.

The table lists this clonotype with a few counts. This chain joins TRBV5-1 and TRBJ2-7, with a weak D call TRBD1 (6 bases). CDR1 is SGHRS, CDR2 YFSETQ, per germline. CDR3 length: 16 amino acids. The V gene lost 1 base and the J gene lost 1 base, with 15 bases spanning the gap. The CDR3 DNA follows: TGCGCCAGCAGCTTGCGCCCAGGGGTCGGGTCCTACGAGCAGTACTTC. Translating gives CASSLRPGVGSYEQYF.

This clonotype was observed a few times. The V call is TRBV12-3 or TRBV12-4, the J call TRBJ2-7; D is possibly TRBD2 (5 bases). Trimming took 5 bases from V and 0 from J, leaving 17 bases between them. There are 16 residues in the CDR3. For the CDR3, the DNA is TGTGCCAGCAGTACCTACCGGGGATCTGCCTCCTACGAGCAGTACTTC. Protein product: CASSTYRGSASYEQYF.

This clonotype is medium-sized in the sample. The chain uses TRBV13 and TRBJ2-2; D may correspond to TRBD1 or TRBD2 (5 bases each). The CDR3 runs to 13 residues. Germline CDR1 is PRHDT and CDR2 is FYEKMQ (reference sequence). V was trimmed by 3 bases and J by 4 bases, leaving 6 bases between them. The CDR3 here is CASSLRGTGELFF. The CDR3 DNA reads as TGTGCCAGCAGCTTGAGGGGCACCGGGGAGCTGTTTTTT.

There are a few counts of this clonotype. The chain uses TRBV9 and TRBJ2-3, with D perhaps TRBD1 (6 bases). V dropped 3 bases and J dropped 2 bases, with 13 bases sitting between them. The V gene's germline CDR1 is SGDLS and CDR2 YYNGEE. There are 15 residues in the CDR3. The CDR3 loop is CASSATQGLTDTQYF. The CDR3 DNA follows: TGTGCCAGCAGCGCCACACAGGGTCTCACAGATACGCAGTATTTT.